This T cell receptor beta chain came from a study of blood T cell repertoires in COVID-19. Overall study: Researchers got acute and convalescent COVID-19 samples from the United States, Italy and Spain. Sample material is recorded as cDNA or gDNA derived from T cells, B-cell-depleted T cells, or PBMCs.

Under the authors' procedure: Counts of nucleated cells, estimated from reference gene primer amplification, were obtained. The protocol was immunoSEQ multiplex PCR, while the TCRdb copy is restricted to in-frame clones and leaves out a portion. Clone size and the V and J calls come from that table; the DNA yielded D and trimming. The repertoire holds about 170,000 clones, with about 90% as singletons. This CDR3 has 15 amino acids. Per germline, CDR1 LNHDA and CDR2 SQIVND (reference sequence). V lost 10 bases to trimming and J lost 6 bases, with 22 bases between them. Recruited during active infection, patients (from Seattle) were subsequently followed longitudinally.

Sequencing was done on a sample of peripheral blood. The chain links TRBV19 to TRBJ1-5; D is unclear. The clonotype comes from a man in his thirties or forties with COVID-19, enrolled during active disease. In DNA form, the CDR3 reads TGTGCCACTCAGGTCGAAGGTGCGATCGGTCAGCCCCAGCATTTT. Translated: CATQVEGAIGQPQHF.